Listed below are T cell receptor beta chains from one sample, sequenced in a study of cytomegalovirus exposure and HLA in healthy donors. Data came from immunoSEQ multiplex PCR; TCRdb stores just in-frame clones and leaves some out. Of about 140,000 clones in the sample, roughly 79% were seen once. Material for sequencing was PBMCs. These receptors were obtained from a young man in good health and CMV-seropositive. Each CDR3 is given with its conserved first and last residue. A D gene is named only where the DNA matches it firmly. Expanded clones are given a class, and other clones once, few, many or no size at all.

CDR3nt: TGTGCCTGGAGTGGACGGGGGGGCTACGAGCAGTACTTC
CDR3aa: CAWSGRGGYEQYF
j_gene: TRBJ2-7
len: 13
abundance: -
d_gene: TRBD2
v_gene: TRBV30

CDR3nt: TGTGCCAGCAGCTTGGGGACAGATTCGCAAGGCAATCAGCCCCAGCATTTT
CDR3aa: CASSLGTDSQGNQPQHF
j_gene: TRBJ1-5
len: 17
abundance: few
d_gene: -
v_gene: TRBV5-8

CDR3nt: TGTGCCAGCAAACGGCTAGCGGGAACTTGCACAGATACGCAGTATTTT
CDR3aa: CASKRLAGTCTDTQYF
j_gene: TRBJ2-3
len: 16
abundance: -
d_gene: -
v_gene: TRBV21-1

CDR3nt: TGTGCCAGCAGGTCCGCGGGAGGGGCTTACAATGAGCAGTTCTTC
CDR3aa: CASRSAGGAYNEQFF
j_gene: TRBJ2-1
len: 15
abundance: -
d_gene: TRBD2
v_gene: TRBV6-5

CDR3nt: TGTGCCAGTAGATGGGGGACAGGGGACGGCGGCCAGCCCCAGCATTTT
CDR3aa: CASRWGTGDGGQPQHF
j_gene: TRBJ1-5
len: 16
abundance: -
d_gene: TRBD1
v_gene: TRBV19

CDR3nt: TGTGCCAGCAGCTTAGGGACAGGCCCCTCTGGGGCCAACGTCCTGACTTTC
CDR3aa: CASSLGTGPSGANVLTF
j_gene: TRBJ2-6
len: 17
abundance: -
d_gene: TRBD1
v_gene: TRBV11-1

CDR3nt: TGTGCCAGCAGTGCAACAGGGGGGCCTTACAATGAGCAGTTCTTC
CDR3aa: CASSATGGPYNEQFF
j_gene: TRBJ2-1
len: 15
abundance: -
d_gene: TRBD1
v_gene: TRBV6-1

CDR3nt: TGTGCCATCAGTGAATCCCGACAGCTAGAAGCTTTCTTT
CDR3aa: CAISESRQLEAFF
j_gene: TRBJ1-1
len: 13
abundance: -
d_gene: -
v_gene: TRBV10-3

CDR3nt: TGCGCCAGCAGCTCGACAGGGTTCTCCTACGAGCAGTACTTC
CDR3aa: CASSSTGFSYEQYF
j_gene: TRBJ2-7
len: 14
abundance: -
d_gene: TRBD1
v_gene: TRBV5-1

CDR3nt: TGTGCCAGCAGCCCCCAACCGGGACATGGGGCCGAGCAGTACTTC
CDR3aa: CASSPQPGHGAEQYF
j_gene: TRBJ2-7
len: 15
abundance: -
d_gene: -
v_gene: TRBV7-2

CDR3nt: TGCGCCAGCAGCACATCGGGGGGGGCCAACACTGAAGCTTTCTTT
CDR3aa: CASSTSGGANTEAFF
j_gene: TRBJ1-1
len: 15
abundance: many
d_gene: -
v_gene: TRBV5-1

CDR3nt: TGTGCCAGCAGCTTATGGGACACCACCTATGGCTACACCTTC
CDR3aa: CASSLWDTTYGYTF
j_gene: TRBJ1-2
len: 14
abundance: -
d_gene: -
v_gene: TRBV7-9

CDR3nt: TGTGCCAGCAGCGTAGGGGGGACAGGGGGGAACTATGGCTACACCTTC
CDR3aa: CASSVGGTGGNYGYTF
j_gene: TRBJ1-2
len: 16
abundance: -
d_gene: TRBD1
v_gene: TRBV9

CDR3nt: TGTGCCAGTAGTGCGGGACAGATCTCTGGAAACACCATATATTTT
CDR3aa: CASSAGQISGNTIYF
j_gene: TRBJ1-3
len: 15
abundance: -
d_gene: TRBD1
v_gene: TRBV19

CDR3nt: TGTGCCAGCACGAACAGGGTAGGTCGCTCTGGGGCCAACGTCCTGACTTTC
CDR3aa: CASTNRVGRSGANVLTF
j_gene: TRBJ2-6
len: 17
abundance: -
d_gene: -
v_gene: TRBV28

CDR3nt: TGTGCCAGCAGCGCCCCGGACAGGGCCTCTTCAAACTATGGCTACACCTTC
CDR3aa: CASSAPDRASSNYGYTF
j_gene: TRBJ1-2
len: 17
abundance: -
d_gene: TRBD1
v_gene: TRBV9

CDR3nt: TGTGCCAGCAGCTTTACGGGAGGGCCGGGAGAGACCCAGTACTTC
CDR3aa: CASSFTGGPGETQYF
j_gene: TRBJ2-5
len: 15
abundance: many
d_gene: TRBD2
v_gene: TRBV7-9

CDR3nt: TGTGCCAGTAGGGACAGGGGAGATGAAAAACTGTTTTTT
CDR3aa: CASRDRGDEKLFF
j_gene: TRBJ1-4
len: 13
abundance: -
d_gene: TRBD1
v_gene: TRBV19

CDR3nt: TGCGCCAGCAGCTTGGAAGGGGGTTATGGTGGCTACACCTTC
CDR3aa: CASSLEGGYGGYTF
j_gene: TRBJ1-2
len: 14
abundance: once
d_gene: -
v_gene: TRBV5-1

CDR3nt: TGTGCCAGCAGCTTGAGAGGAGGGTTCGTATACGAAGCTTTCTTT
CDR3aa: CASSLRGGFVYEAFF
j_gene: TRBJ1-1
len: 15
abundance: once
d_gene: -
v_gene: TRBV5-6

CDR3nt: TGCGCCAGCAGCCAAGGGATGGACAGGGGGCTAGGGCAGCCCCAGCATTTT
CDR3aa: CASSQGMDRGLGQPQHF
j_gene: TRBJ1-5
len: 17
abundance: -
d_gene: TRBD1
v_gene: TRBV4-1

CDR3nt: TGTGCCTGGAGTGTAGCGGGATCTCTGAGAGCTTTCTTT
CDR3aa: CAWSVAGSLRAFF
j_gene: TRBJ1-1
len: 13
abundance: -
d_gene: -
v_gene: TRBV30

CDR3nt: TGTGCCAGCAGCCCCTCGCAGGGGGGTACTGAAGCTTTCTTT
CDR3aa: CASSPSQGGTEAFF
j_gene: TRBJ1-1
len: 14
abundance: -
d_gene: TRBD1
v_gene: TRBV7-2

CDR3nt: TGTGCCAGCTCACCCAAGGGAGGGGATAACTATGGCTACACCTTC
CDR3aa: CASSPKGGDNYGYTF
j_gene: TRBJ1-2
len: 15
abundance: -
d_gene: -
v_gene: TRBV18

CDR3nt: TGCGCCAGCAGCTTGTGGGGGCCCTGGCAGGGGGCTATCGCTGAAGCTTTCTTT
CDR3aa: CASSLWGPWQGAIAEAFF
j_gene: TRBJ1-1
len: 18
abundance: -
d_gene: TRBD1
v_gene: TRBV5-1

CDR3nt: TGTGCCAGCAGCTTACAGGGGCATTTCGGTGAGCAGTTCTTC
CDR3aa: CASSLQGHFGEQFF
j_gene: TRBJ2-1
len: 14
abundance: -
d_gene: -
v_gene: TRBV7-2

CDR3nt: TGTGCCAGCAGTCGTGACAGGGGGCAGGGTCAGCCCCAGCATTTT
CDR3aa: CASSRDRGQGQPQHF
j_gene: TRBJ1-5
len: 15
abundance: few
d_gene: TRBD1
v_gene: TRBV2

CDR3nt: TGTGCCAGCAGCCACACAGCGGGCTCCACAGATACGCAGTATTTT
CDR3aa: CASSHTAGSTDTQYF
j_gene: TRBJ2-3
len: 15
abundance: -
d_gene: -
v_gene: TRBV14

CDR3nt: TGCGCCAGCAGCCCCCCCCGCAACACCTACGAGCAGTACTTC
CDR3aa: CASSPPRNTYEQYF
j_gene: TRBJ2-7
len: 14
abundance: once
d_gene: -
v_gene: TRBV5-1

CDR3nt: TGTGCCAGCAGGACTAGCACGAACACCGGGGAGCTGTTTTTT
CDR3aa: CASRTSTNTGELFF
j_gene: TRBJ2-2
len: 14
abundance: -
d_gene: TRBD2
v_gene: TRBV6-5

CDR3nt: TGCGCCAGCAGCTTGGTCCCCGGGGTGGCGTCCTACGAGCAGTACTTC
CDR3aa: CASSLVPGVASYEQYF
j_gene: TRBJ2-7
len: 16
abundance: few
d_gene: -
v_gene: TRBV5-1

CDR3nt: TGCAGCGTTGACACAGGGGTGAACAATGAGCAGTTCTTC
CDR3aa: CSVDTGVNNEQFF
j_gene: TRBJ2-1
len: 13
abundance: -
d_gene: TRBD1
v_gene: TRBV29-1

CDR3nt: TGTGCCAGCTCACCACCGGGACAGGGTTTGAACACTGAAGCTTTCTTT
CDR3aa: CASSPPGQGLNTEAFF
j_gene: TRBJ1-1
len: 16
abundance: -
d_gene: TRBD1
v_gene: TRBV18

CDR3nt: TGTGCCAGCAGCGTGGCGGCCACAGATACGCAGTATTTT
CDR3aa: CASSVAATDTQYF
j_gene: TRBJ2-3
len: 13
abundance: -
d_gene: -
v_gene: TRBV9

CDR3nt: TGTGCCAGCAGTTTCTCAACGGGGGGTGGCTATGGCTACACCTTC
CDR3aa: CASSFSTGGGYGYTF
j_gene: TRBJ1-2
len: 15
abundance: -
d_gene: -
v_gene: TRBV27